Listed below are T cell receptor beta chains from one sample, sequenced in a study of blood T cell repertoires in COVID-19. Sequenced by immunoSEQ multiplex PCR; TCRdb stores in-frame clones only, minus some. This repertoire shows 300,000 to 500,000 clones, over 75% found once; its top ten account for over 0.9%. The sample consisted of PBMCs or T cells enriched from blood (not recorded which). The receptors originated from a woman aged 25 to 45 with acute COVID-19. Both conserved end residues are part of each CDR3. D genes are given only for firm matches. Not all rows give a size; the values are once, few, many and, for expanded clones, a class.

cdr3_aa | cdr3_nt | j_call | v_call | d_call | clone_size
CATRGADRGEETQYF | TGTGCCACCAGGGGGGCGGACAGGGGCGAGGAGACCCAGTACTTC | TRBJ2-5 | TRBV24-1 | TRBD1 | .
CASSLDNFRPNF | TGTGCCAGCAGCTTAGATAACTTTCGTCCTAACTTC | TRBJ2-7 | TRBV7-2 | . | .
CASSLPGLEAKTQYF | TGTGCCAGCAGCCTGCCGGGACTAGAGGCAAAGACCCAGTACTTC | TRBJ2-5 | TRBV3-1/TRBV3-2 | TRBD2 | .
CASSLAAGTDTQYF | TGCGCCAGCAGCTTGGCCGCAGGAACAGATACGCAGTATTTT | TRBJ2-3 | TRBV5-1 | . | .
CASSLSGGRVQPQHF | TGTGCCAGCAGTTTATCTGGGGGCCGTGTTCAGCCCCAGCATTTT | TRBJ1-5 | TRBV27 | . | .
CASSLRQGNPEQYF | TGTGCCAGCAGCTTAAGGCAGGGGAATCCCGAGCAGTACTTC | TRBJ2-7 | TRBV5-6 | . | .
CASSLVAGGYNEQFF | TGCGCCAGCAGCTTGGTAGCGGGGGGATACAATGAGCAGTTCTTC | TRBJ2-1 | TRBV5-1 | TRBD2 | .
CSASVGVNTGELFF | TGCAGCGCGAGTGTAGGGGTTAACACCGGGGAGCTGTTTTTT | TRBJ2-2 | TRBV29-1 | . | .
CASSPQTGWNTEAFF | TGTGCCAGCTCACCACAAACAGGCTGGAACACTGAAGCTTTCTTT | TRBJ1-1 | TRBV18 | . | .
CASRGTGKTYEQYF | TGTGCCAGCAGGGGGACAGGGAAAACCTACGAGCAGTACTTC | TRBJ2-7 | TRBV6-5 | TRBD1 | once
CASSPLKMGRAVTYEQYF | TGTGCCAGCAGCCCCCTAAAGATGGGCAGGGCTGTTACCTACGAGCAGTACTTC | TRBJ2-7 | TRBV7-9 | . | .
CASSFLRPGPNYGYTF | TGTGCCAGCAGCTTCCTTAGACCAGGGCCCAACTATGGCTACACCTTC | TRBJ1-2 | TRBV7-9 | . | few
CSASRGGISGGGNEQFF | TGCAGTGCTAGTCGTGGGGGCATTAGCGGGGGAGGAAATGAGCAGTTCTTC | TRBJ2-1 | TRBV20-1 | TRBD2 | .
CASSHPPQGRDTGELFF | TGCGCCAGCAGCCACCCTCCGCAGGGGAGGGACACCGGGGAGCTGTTTTTT | TRBJ2-2 | TRBV4-1 | . | .
CASSPGGQPQHF | TGTGCCAGTAGTCCGGGTGGTCAGCCCCAGCATTTT | TRBJ1-5 | TRBV19 | . | .
CASSPQGPEAFF | TGTGCCAGCAGTCCTCAGGGCCCTGAAGCTTTCTTT | TRBJ1-1 | TRBV2 | . | .
CASSPDSSYGYTF | TGCGCCAGCAGCCCCGACAGTAGCTATGGCTACACCTTC | TRBJ1-2 | TRBV5-1 | . | .
CASGLVGGWYNSPLHF | TGTGCTAGTGGTTTGGTAGGGGGCTGGTATAATTCACCCCTCCACTTT | TRBJ1-6 | TRBV12-5 | TRBD1 | .
CASSPGQGRTEAFF | TGTGCCAGCAGCCCCGGACAGGGGCGGACTGAAGCTTTCTTT | TRBJ1-1 | TRBV7-2 | TRBD1 | .
CASSIIQGSGASNQPQHF | TGTGCCAGTAGTATAATACAGGGATCCGGTGCGAGCAATCAGCCCCAGCATTTT | TRBJ1-5 | TRBV19 | . | .
CASSPDRGLYNEQFF | TGCGCCAGCAGCCCGGACAGGGGACTCTACAATGAGCAGTTCTTC | TRBJ2-1 | TRBV5-1 | TRBD1 | .
CASSVGARSYEQYF | TGTGCCAGCAGTGTTGGGGCGAGGTCCTACGAGCAGTACTTC | TRBJ2-7 | TRBV2 | . | .
CASREQGAPYEQYF | TGCGCCAGCAGGGAACAGGGGGCCCCCTACGAGCAGTACTTC | TRBJ2-7 | TRBV10-2 | TRBD1 | .
CSVQVAGGPTNEQFF | TGCAGCGTTCAGGTAGCGGGGGGGCCGACGAATGAGCAGTTCTTC | TRBJ2-1 | TRBV29-1 | TRBD2 | once
CAWSTLGRSDTQYF | TGTGCCTGGAGTACCCTAGGTCGGTCAGATACGCAGTATTTT | TRBJ2-3 | TRBV30 | . | .
CASHKTDTYEQYF | TGTGCCAGCCACAAGACAGATACCTACGAGCAGTACTTC | TRBJ2-7 | TRBV28 | . | .